At least ten counts were recorded for the clone carrying this T cell receptor (beta chain). MiXCR, run by TCRdb on the reads, gives a single entry per CDR3 protein. This repertoire shows around 310,000 distinct CDR3 sequences, around a sixth found once; its top ten account for around 11%. This specimen belongs to a study of T cell repertoires in cytomegalovirus infection. Germline CDR1 and CDR2: SGHTA and FQGNSA. CDR3 length equals 15 residues. V lost 0 bases and J lost 9, with 15 bases in between. The clonotype comes from a human donor in good health (CMV status not recorded). Some clones in this sample may be carry-over from other donors' samples. The material sequenced was PBMCs. This chain links TRBV7-2 with TRBJ1-5; D remains ambiguous. This CDR3 reads CASSLAPGRLRPQHF. In nucleotides, the CDR3 is TGTGCCAGCAGCTTAGCGCCGGGGAGGCTGAGGCCCCAGCATTTT.